This T cell receptor beta chain emerged from a study of cytomegalovirus exposure and HLA in healthy donors. Overall study findings and caveats: Certain indistinguishable V segments, among them TRBV6-2 and TRBV6-3, were excluded. Cytomegalovirus association was listed for 170 or so TCR beta chains.

This clone was recorded once. Its specificity is unknown. PCR employed 60 Vbeta and 13 Jbeta primers. Profiled with immunoSEQ multiplex PCR; TCRdb holds only in-frame clones, not every one. The sample records 150,000 to 200,000 clones, roughly 82% being singletons. This CDR3 is built from 16 residues. V lost 4 bases and J lost 0, with 16 bases in between. Per the germline V gene, CDR1 is SGHTA and CDR2 is FQGNSA. This receptor was taken from a man aged 50 or older in good health and CMV-seropositive. The source material was PBMCs. The rearrangement joins TRBV7-2 to TRBJ2-7, with D possibly matching TRBD2 (5 bases). CDR3 DNA sequence: TGTGCCAGCAGCTCCCCGGACTTATTCCACTCCTACGAGCAGTACTTC. Translated, it gives CASSSPDLFHSYEQYF.